This T cell receptor (beta chain) was identified in a study of radiotherapy plus CTLA-4 blockade in lung cancer. Method: immunoSEQ multiplex PCR; TCRdb's copy keeps in-frame clones and lacks some. The profile covers around 30,000 clones, with about four fifths appearing a single time and less than 15% taken by the ten largest. Regarding this clone: The antigen remains unidentified.

Germline V CDR1 and CDR2: GTSNPN, SVGIG (reference sequence). Trimming stripped 0 bases from V and 1 base from J, with 12 bases between. There are 16 residues in the CDR3. Notes on the study in general: In blood, tumor-derived TCR clones expanded after radiotherapy plus ipilimumab.

This sample comprised peripheral blood, obtained from a patient treated with radiotherapy plus ipilimumab. This clonotype was obtained from a human donor with non-small cell lung cancer that progressed on radiotherapy plus ipilimumab. V gene TRBV30 combines with J gene TRBJ1-4; TRBD1 might be the D (5 bases). For the CDR3, the DNA is TGTGCCTGGAGTGTATTGTCAGGGAGAACTAATGAAAAACTGTTTTTT. Protein sequence: CAWSVLSGRTNEKLFF.